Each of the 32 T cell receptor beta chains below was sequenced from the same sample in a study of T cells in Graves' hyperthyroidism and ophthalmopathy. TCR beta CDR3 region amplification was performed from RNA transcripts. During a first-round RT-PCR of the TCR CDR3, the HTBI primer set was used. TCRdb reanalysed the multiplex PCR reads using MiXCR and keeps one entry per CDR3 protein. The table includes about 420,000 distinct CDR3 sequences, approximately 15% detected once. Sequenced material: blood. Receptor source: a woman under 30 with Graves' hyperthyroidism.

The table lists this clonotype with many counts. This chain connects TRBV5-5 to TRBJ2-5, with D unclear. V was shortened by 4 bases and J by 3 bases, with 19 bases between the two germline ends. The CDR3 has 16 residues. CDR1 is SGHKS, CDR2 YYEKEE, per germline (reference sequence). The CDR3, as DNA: TGTGCCAGCAGCCGCTACCCCGGACCGAAAGAAGAGACCCAGTACTTC. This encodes CASSRYPGPKEETQYF.

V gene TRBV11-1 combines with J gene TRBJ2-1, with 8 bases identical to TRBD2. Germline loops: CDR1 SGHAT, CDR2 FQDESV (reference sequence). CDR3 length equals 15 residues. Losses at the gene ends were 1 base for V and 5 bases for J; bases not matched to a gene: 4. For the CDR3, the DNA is TGTGCCAGCAGCTTAGTGGCGGGAGGTCACAATGAGCAGTTCTTC. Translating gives CASSLVAGGHNEQFF.

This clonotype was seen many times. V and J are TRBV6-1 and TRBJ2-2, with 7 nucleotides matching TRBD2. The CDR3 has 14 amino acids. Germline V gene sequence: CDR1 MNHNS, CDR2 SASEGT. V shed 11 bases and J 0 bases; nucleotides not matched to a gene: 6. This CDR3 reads CASREGSNTGELFF. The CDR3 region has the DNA TGTGCCTCCAGGGAGGGGTCGAACACCGGGGAGCTGTTTTTT.

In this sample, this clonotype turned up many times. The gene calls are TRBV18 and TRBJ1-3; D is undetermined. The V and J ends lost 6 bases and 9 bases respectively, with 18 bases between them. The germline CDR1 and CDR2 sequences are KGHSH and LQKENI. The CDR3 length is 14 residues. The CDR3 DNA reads TGTGCCAGCTCGCCTGAGACCGACGGTGGCACCATATATTTT. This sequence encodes CASSPETDGGTIYF.

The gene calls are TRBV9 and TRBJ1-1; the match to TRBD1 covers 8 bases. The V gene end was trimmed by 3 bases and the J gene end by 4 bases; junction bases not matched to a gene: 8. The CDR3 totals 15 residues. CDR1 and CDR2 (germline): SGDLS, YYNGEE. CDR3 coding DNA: TGTGCCAGCAGCGCGCCAGGGGGCGAGGGCACTGAAGCTTTCTTT. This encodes CASSAPGGEGTEAFF.

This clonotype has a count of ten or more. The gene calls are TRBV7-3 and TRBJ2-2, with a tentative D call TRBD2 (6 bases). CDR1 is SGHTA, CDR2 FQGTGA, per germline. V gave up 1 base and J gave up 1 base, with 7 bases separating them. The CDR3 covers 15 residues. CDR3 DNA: TGTGCCAGCAGCTTAATTAGCGGGAACACCGGGGAGCTGTTTTTT. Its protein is CASSLISGNTGELFF.

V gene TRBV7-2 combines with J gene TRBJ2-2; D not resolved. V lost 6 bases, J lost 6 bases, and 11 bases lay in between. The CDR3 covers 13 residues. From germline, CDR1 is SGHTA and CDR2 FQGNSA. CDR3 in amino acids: CASSRAIAGELFF. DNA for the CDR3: TGTGCCAGCAGTCGAGCTATAGCCGGGGAGCTGTTTTTT.

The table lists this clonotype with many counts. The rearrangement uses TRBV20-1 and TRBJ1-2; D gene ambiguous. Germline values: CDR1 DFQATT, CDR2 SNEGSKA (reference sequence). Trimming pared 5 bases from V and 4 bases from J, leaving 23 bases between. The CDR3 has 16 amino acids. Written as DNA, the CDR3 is TGCAGTGCTTATTCCGGCCTAATGAGGGTGGGCTATGGCTACACCTTC. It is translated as CSAYSGLMRVGYGYTF.

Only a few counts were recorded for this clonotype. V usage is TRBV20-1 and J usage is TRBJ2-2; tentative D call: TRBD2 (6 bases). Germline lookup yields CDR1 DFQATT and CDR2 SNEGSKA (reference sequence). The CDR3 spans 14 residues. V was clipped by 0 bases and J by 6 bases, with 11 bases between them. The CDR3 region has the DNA TGCAGTGCTAGAGATGGGGGGTACGCCGGGGAGCTGTTTTTT. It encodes CSARDGGYAGELFF.

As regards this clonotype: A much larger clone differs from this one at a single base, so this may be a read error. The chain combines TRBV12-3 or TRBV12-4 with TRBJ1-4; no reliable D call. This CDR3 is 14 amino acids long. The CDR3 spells CASSLGVIGEKLVF. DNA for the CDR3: TGTGCCAGCAGTTTAGGGGTTATTGGTGAAAAACTGGTTTTT.

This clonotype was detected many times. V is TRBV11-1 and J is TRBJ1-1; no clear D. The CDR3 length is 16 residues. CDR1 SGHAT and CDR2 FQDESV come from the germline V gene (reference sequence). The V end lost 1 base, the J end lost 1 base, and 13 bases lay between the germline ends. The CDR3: CASSLGGGVTNTEAFF. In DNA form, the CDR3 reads TGTGCCAGCAGCTTAGGGGGAGGTGTAACGAACACTGAAGCTTTCTTT.

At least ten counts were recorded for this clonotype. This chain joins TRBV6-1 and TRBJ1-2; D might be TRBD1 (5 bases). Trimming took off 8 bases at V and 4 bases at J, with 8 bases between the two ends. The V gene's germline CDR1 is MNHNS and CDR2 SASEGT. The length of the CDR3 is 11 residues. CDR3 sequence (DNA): TGTGCCAGCGAGGGGACCTATGGCTACACCTTC. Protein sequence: CASEGTYGYTF.

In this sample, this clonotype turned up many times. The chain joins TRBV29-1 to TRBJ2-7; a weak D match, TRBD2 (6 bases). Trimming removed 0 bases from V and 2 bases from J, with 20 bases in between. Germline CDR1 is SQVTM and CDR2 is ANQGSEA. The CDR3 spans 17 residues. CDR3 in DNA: TGCAGCGTTGAAGAAGGTGGGAGGCAGTCGAAGCCCTACGAGCAGTACTTC. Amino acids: CSVEEGGRQSKPYEQYF.

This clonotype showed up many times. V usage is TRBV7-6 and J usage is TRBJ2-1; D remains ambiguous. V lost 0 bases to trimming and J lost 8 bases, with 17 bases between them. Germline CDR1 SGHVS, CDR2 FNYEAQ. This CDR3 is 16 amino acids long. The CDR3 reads CASSLAPSTPLDEQFF. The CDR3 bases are TGTGCCAGCAGCTTAGCCCCCTCGACACCTCTGGATGAGCAGTTCTTC.

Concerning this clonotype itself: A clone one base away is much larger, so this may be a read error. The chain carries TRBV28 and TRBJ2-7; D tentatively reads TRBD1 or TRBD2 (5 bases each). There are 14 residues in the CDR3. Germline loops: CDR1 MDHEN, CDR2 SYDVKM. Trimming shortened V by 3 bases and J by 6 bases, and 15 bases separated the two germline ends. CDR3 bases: TGTGCCAGCAGTTTGGGGGAGAACGGGGCCGAGCAGTACTTC. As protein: CASSLGENGAEQYF.

The CDR3 is CASNRVRGVTGELFF. The CDR3 DNA reads as TGTGCCAGTAATCGGGTCAGGGGAGTCACCGGGGAGCTGTTTTTT. The genes are TRBV19 and TRBJ2-2; D might be TRBD1 (6 bases). The CDR3 runs 15 residues. Trimming shortened V by 7 bases and J by 4 bases, and 16 bases separated the two germline ends. Germline V CDR1 and CDR2: LNHDA, SQIVND (reference sequence).

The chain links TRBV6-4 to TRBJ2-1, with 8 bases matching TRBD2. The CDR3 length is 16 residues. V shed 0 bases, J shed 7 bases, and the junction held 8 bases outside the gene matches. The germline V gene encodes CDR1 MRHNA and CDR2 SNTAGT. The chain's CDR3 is CASSDSAGGASNEQFF. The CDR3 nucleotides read TGTGCCAGCAGTGACTCTGCCGGGGGGGCATCAAATGAGCAGTTCTTC.

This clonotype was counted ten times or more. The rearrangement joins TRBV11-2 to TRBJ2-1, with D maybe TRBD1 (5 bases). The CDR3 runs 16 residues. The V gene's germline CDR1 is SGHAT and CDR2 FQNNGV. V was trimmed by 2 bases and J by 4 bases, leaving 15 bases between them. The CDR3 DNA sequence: TGTGCCAGCAGCTTATTGGTATCGACAGCTTACAATGAGCAGTTCTTC. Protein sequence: CASSLLVSTAYNEQFF.

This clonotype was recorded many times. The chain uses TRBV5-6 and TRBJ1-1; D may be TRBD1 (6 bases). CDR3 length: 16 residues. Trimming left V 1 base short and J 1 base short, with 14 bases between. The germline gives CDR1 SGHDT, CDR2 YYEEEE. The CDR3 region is CASSLNPGHGNTEAFF. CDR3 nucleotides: TGTGCCAGCAGCTTGAATCCGGGACACGGGAACACTGAAGCTTTCTTT.

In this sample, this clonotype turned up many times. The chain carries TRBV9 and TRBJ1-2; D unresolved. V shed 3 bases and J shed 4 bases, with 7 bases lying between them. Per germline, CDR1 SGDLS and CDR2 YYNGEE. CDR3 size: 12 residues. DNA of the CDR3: TGTGCCAGCAGCGAGCACGGCTATGGCTACACCTTC. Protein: CASSEHGYGYTF.

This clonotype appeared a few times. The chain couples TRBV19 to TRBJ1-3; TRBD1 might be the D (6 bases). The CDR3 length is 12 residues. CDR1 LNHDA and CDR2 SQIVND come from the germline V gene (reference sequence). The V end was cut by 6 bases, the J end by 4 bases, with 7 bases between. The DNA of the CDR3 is TGTGCCAGTAGCGGACAGGGAAACACCATATATTTT. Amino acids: CASSGQGNTIYF.

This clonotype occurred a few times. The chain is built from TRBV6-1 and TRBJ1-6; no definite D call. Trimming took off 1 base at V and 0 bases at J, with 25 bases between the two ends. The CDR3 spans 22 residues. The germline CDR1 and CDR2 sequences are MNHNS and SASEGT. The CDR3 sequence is CASSEEVNGPGMVSSYNSPLHF. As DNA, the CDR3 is TGTGCCAGCAGTGAAGAAGTGAATGGGCCGGGGATGGTGAGCTCCTATAATTCACCCCTCCACTTT.

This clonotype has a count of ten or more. The CDR3 DNA reads TGCAGTGCTACCTCGGGGGGAACAGATACGCAGTATTTT. Its translation is CSATSGGTDTQYF. V is TRBV20-1 and J is TRBJ2-3; 7 nucleotides match TRBD2. This CDR3 has 13 amino acids. The V gene end was trimmed by 4 bases and the J gene end by 3 bases; junction bases not matched to a gene: 4. From germline, CDR1 is DFQATT and CDR2 SNEGSKA (reference sequence).

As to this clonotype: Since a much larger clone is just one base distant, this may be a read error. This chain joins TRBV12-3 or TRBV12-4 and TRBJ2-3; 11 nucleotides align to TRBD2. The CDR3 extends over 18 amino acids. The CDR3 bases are TGTGCCGGCAGCCTTACTAGCGGGAGTTCCCGTAGCACAGATACGCAGTATTTT. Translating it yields CAGSLTSGSSRSTDTQYF.

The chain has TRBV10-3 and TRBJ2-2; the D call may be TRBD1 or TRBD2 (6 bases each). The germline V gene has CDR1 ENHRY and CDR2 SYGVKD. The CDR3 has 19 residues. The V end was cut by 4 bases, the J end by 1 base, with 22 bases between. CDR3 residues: CAISVQGLKYPRNTGELFF. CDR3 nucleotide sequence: TGTGCCATCAGTGTACAGGGACTCAAGTATCCTCGGAACACCGGGGAGCTGTTTTTT.

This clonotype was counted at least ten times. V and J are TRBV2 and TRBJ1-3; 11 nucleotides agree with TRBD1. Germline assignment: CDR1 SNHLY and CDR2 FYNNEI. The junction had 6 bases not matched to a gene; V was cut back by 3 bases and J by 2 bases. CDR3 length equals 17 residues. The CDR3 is CASSDVVGQGAGNTIYF. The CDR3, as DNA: TGTGCCAGCAGTGATGTCGTGGGACAGGGGGCTGGAAACACCATATATTTT.

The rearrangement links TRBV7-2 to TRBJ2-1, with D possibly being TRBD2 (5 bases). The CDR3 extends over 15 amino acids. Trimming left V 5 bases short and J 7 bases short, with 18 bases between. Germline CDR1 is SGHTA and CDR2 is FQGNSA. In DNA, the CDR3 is TGTGCCAGCAGCGCGGGTATAATCACTAGTAATGAGCAGTTCTTC. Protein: CASSAGIITSNEQFF.

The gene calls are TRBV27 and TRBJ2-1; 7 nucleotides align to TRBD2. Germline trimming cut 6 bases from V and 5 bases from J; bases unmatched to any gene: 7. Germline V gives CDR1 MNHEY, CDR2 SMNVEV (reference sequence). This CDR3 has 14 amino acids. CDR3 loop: CASRLGTTNNEQFF. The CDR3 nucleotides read TGTGCCAGCAGACTCGGGACTACAAACAATGAGCAGTTCTTC.

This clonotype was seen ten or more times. The CDR3 nucleotides read TGCGCCAGCAGCTTAGACGGGGCACCGACTGAAGCTTTCTTT. It specifies CASSLDGAPTEAFF. The chain employs TRBV5-1 and TRBJ1-1; tentatively, D is TRBD1 (5 bases). Looked up from germline, CDR1 is SGHRS and CDR2 is YFSETQ. This CDR3 spans 14 amino acids. Trimming shortened V by 2 bases and J by 5 bases, and 13 bases separated the two germline ends.

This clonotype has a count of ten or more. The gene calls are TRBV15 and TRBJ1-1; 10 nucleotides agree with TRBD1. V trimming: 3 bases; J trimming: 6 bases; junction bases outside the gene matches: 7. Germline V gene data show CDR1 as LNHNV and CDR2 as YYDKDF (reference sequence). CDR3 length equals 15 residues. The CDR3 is CATSRTTGGFAEAFF. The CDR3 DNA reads TGTGCCACCAGCAGGACGACAGGGGGCTTCGCTGAAGCTTTCTTT.

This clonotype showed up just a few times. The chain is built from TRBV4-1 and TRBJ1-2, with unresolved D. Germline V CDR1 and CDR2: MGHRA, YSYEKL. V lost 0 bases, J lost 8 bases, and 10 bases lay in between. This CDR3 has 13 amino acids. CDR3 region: CASSQDLQDGYTF. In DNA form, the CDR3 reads TGCGCCAGCAGCCAAGATCTTCAGGACGGCTACACCTTC.

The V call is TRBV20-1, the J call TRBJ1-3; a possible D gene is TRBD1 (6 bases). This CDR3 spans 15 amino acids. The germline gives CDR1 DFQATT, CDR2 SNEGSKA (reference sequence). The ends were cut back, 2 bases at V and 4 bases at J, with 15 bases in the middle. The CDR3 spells CSARRGRHPGNTIYF. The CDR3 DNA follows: TGCAGTGCTAGACGGGGGCGTCATCCCGGAAACACCATATATTTT.